The present TCR beta chain was sequenced within a study of beta chain features in type 1 diabetes. Study-level points and caveats: Within patients, naive, central memory and Treg TCRB repertoires seemed more similar than within healthy donors.

After removal of 6 bases from V and 3 bases from J, the junction contained 12 bases not matched to a gene. The CDR3 loop spans 15 amino acids. The germline V gene has CDR1 SQVTM and CDR2 ANQGSEA. Purity (above 95%) was reached by all sorted populations. On this clone: Its antigen is not identified.

All of the isolated RNA was reverse transcribed, so expressed TCRB transcripts were sequenced. The table came from immunoSEQ multiplex PCR; TCRdb's copy has only in-frame clones and leaves some out. The sample contains 900,000 or so clones, roughly 15% of which appear only once. This TCR was sampled from a woman between 18 and 29 years old in good health. Sequencing used naive CD4+ T cells from blood. V usage is TRBV29-1 and J usage is TRBJ1-1; 8 bases align to TRBD1. The DNA for the CDR3 is TGCAGCGTGACCGGGTCATCAGGGGGCTACACTGAAGCTTTCTTT. It translates to CSVTGSSGGYTEAFF. Looking up the rest from reference TRBV29-1 and TRBJ1-1 gives the full variable domain: SAVISQKPSRDICQRGTSLTIQCQVDSQVTMMFWYRQQPGQSLTLIATANQGSEATYESGFVIDKFPISRPNLTFSTLTVSNMSPEDSSIYLCSVTGSSGGYTEAFFGQGTRLTVV.